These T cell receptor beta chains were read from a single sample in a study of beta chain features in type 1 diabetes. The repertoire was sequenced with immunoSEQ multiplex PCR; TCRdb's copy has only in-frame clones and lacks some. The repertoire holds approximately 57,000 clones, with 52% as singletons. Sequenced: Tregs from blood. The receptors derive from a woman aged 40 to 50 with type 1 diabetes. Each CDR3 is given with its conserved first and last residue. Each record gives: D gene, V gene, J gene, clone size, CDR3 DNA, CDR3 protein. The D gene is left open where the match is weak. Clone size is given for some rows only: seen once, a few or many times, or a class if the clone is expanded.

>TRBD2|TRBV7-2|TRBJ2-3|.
TGTGCCAGCAGCCCTCTAGCGGGGAGCACAGATACGCAGTATTTT
CASSPLAGSTDTQYF
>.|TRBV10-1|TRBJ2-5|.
TGCGCCAGCAGTTTCCCCCCCGGGGAGACCCAGTACTTC
CASSFPPGETQYF
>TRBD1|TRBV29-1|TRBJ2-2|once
TGCAGCGTTAGGGGACAGAGAGAAATGGCCGGGGAGCTGTTTTTT
CSVRGQREMAGELFF
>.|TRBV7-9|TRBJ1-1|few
TGTGCCAGCAGCTTGGTCAGGAAGAACACTGAAGCTTTCTTT
CASSLVRKNTEAFF
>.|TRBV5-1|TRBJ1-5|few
TGCGCCAGCAGCTTGGAAGGGGCGCAAAATCAGCCCCAGCATTTT
CASSLEGAQNQPQHF
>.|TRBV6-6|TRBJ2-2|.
TGTGCCAGCTTTAGCGGGAACACCGGGGAGCTGTTTTTT
CASFSGNTGELFF
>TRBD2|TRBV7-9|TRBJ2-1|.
TGTGCCAGCAGCTCTCTACTAGCGGGAGCCCGCGGGGATGAGCAGTTCTTC
CASSSLLAGARGDEQFF
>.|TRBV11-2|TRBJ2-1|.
TGTGCCAGCAGCTTTAGGGGGAGACAGGCGTTAAGTGTGGACAATGAGCAGTTCTTC
CASSFRGRQALSVDNEQFF
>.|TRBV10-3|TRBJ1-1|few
TGTGCCATCAGTGAATTCGCACCAGGCACTGAAGCTTTCTTT
CAISEFAPGTEAFF
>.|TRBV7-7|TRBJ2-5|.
TGTGCTAGCAGCCGAGGGGGCGCGGGGGAGACCCAGTACTTC
CASSRGGAGETQYF
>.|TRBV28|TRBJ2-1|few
TGTGCCAGCAGCCTTTACAATGAGCAGTTCTTC
CASSLYNEQFF
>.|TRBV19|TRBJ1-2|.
TGTGCCAGTGAACCACCAGGGAGGAACTATGGCTACACCTTC
CASEPPGRNYGYTF
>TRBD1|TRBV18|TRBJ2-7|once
TGTGCCAGCACGTCTCGGACAGGAACTAAAAATCACGAGCAGTACTTC
CASTSRTGTKNHEQYF
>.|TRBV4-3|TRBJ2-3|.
TGCGCCAGCAGCCAAGATAGGGGGGATACGCAGTATTTT
CASSQDRGDTQYF
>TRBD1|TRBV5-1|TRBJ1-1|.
TGCGCCAGCAGCTTCGGGGACAGGGGCGTCGCCACTGAAGCTTTCTTT
CASSFGDRGVATEAFF
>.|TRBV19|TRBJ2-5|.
TGTGCCAGTAGTGCACTAAGCGGTGGGGAGACCCAGTACTTC
CASSALSGGETQYF
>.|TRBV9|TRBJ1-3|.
TGTGCCAGCAGCGTAGACAACAATGGAAACACCATATATTTT
CASSVDNNGNTIYF
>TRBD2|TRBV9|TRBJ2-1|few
TGTGCCAGCAGCCCAGGGGGTAGCGGGGGGCCCGCCTACAATGAGCAGTTCTTC
CASSPGGSGGPAYNEQFF
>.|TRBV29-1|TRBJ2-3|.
TGCAGCGTTGAGAGGGCGGGCACAGATACGCAGTATTTT
CSVERAGTDTQYF
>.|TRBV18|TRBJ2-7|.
TGTGCCAGCTCACCACGGTCGCAGGGAGGCGAGCAGTACTTC
CASSPRSQGGEQYF
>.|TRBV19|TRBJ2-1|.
TGTGCCAGTAGTATCACGGGCAATGAGCAGTTCTTC
CASSITGNEQFF
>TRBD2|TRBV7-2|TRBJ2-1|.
TGTGCCAGCAGCTTACAGCGGGAGAATGAGCAGTTCTTC
CASSLQRENEQFF
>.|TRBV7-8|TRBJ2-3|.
TGTGCCAGCACCGTCCTCTTGACTAGCACAGATACGCAGTATTTT
CASTVLLTSTDTQYF
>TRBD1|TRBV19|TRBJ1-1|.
TGTGCCAGTAAGGGGACAGGGTTCATGAACACTGAAGCTTTCTTT
CASKGTGFMNTEAFF
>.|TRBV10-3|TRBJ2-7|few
TGTGCCATCAGTGGAGGGAAGGGCTACGAGCAGTACTTC
CAISGGKGYEQYF
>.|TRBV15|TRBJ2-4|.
TGTGCCACCAGCAGAGGGTCGGAGGTATTCTCTTCGCGGAACATTCAGTACTTC
CATSRGSEVFSSRNIQYF
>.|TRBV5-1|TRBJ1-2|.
TGCGCCAGCAGTCGCCAGACGGGAGACTCATATGGCTACACCTTC
CASSRQTGDSYGYTF
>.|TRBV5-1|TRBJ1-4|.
TGCGCCAGCAGCATCGGACAGTATCGGCTGAATGAAAAACTGTTTTTT
CASSIGQYRLNEKLFF
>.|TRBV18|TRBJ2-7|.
TGTGCCAGCTCACCACCAGGACAGAACTACGAGCAGTACTTC
CASSPPGQNYEQYF
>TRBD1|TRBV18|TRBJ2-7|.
TGTGCCAGCTCACCGAAGTCAGGGGGCGCGGGAACCGAGCAGTACTTC
CASSPKSGGAGTEQYF
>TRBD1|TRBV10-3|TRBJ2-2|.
TGTGCCATCAGTGAGTCGACGGGACAGGGGACCGGGGAGCTGTTTTTT
CAISESTGQGTGELFF
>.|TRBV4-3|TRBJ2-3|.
TGCGCCAGCAGCCAATCTGGACCGTTAGCGGATACGCAGTATTTT
CASSQSGPLADTQYF
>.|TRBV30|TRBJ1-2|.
TGTGCCTGGAGTACCCAGGACTGGGGTGGCTACACCTTC
CAWSTQDWGGYTF
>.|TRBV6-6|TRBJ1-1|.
TGTGCCAGCAGTTACGTCCCCGCAGGCCTGAACACTGAAGCTTTCTTT
CASSYVPAGLNTEAFF
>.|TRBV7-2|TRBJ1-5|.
TGTGCCAGCAGCTCCCTCGTATTTGATCAGCCCCAGCATTTT
CASSSLVFDQPQHF
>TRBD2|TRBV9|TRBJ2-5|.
TGTGCCAGCAGCCCTCAAGCGGGGCTCCAAGAGACCCAGTACTTC
CASSPQAGLQETQYF
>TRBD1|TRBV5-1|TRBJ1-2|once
TGCGCCAGCAGCCCTATGACAGGGATGAGTGGCTACACCTTC
CASSPMTGMSGYTF
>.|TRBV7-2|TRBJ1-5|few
TGTGCCAGCAGCATGCGTAGGGAGGATCAGCCCCAGCATTTT
CASSMRREDQPQHF
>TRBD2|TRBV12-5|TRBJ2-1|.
TGTGCTAGTGGTCCGGGACTAGCAGCTGAGCAGTTCTTC
CASGPGLAAEQFF
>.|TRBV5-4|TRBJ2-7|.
TGTGCCAGCAGCTTTGACATCAACTACGAGCAGTACTTC
CASSFDINYEQYF
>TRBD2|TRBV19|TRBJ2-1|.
TGTGCCAGTAGTGTGGGACTAGAAGGCTACAATGAGCAGTTCTTC
CASSVGLEGYNEQFF
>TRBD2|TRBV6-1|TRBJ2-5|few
TGTGCCAGCAGTCGCGGGGGAACCCAAGAGACCCAGTACTTC
CASSRGGTQETQYF
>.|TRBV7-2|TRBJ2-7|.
TGTGCCAGCAGCATGACAGTTTCCTACGAGCAGTACTTC
CASSMTVSYEQYF
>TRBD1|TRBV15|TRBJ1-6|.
TGTGCCACCAGCGGGCCCAGGATACAGGGGAGTTCACCCCTCCACTTT
CATSGPRIQGSSPLHF
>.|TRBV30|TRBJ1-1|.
TGTGCCTGGAGTGTAGACAAGAACACTGAAGCTTTCTTT
CAWSVDKNTEAFF
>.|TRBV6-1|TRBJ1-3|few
TGTGCCAGCAGAGAACAGGGAAACACCATATATTTT
CASREQGNTIYF
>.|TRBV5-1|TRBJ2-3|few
TGCGCCAGCAGCCCAACTCGCGGAGCGGGCCTCACAGATACGCAGTATTTT
CASSPTRGAGLTDTQYF
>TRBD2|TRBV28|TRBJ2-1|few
TGTGCCAGCAGTCCCTGGGAGCGGGGGTACAATGAGCAGTTCTTC
CASSPWERGYNEQFF
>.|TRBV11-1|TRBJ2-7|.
TGTGCCAGCAGCTTAAGGGGGACCCTTAACGAGCAGTACTTC
CASSLRGTLNEQYF
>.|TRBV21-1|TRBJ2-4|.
TGTGCCAGCAGCAATCAGCTCCGGGACAGCCCGAAGGGAGCCAAAAACATTCAGTACTTC
CASSNQLRDSPKGAKNIQYF
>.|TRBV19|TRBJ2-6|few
TGTGCCAGTAGTTTTCGTGGGGCCAACGTCCTGACTTTC
CASSFRGANVLTF
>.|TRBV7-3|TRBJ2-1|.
TGTGCCAGCAGCCACAAGCCAGACACCGAGCAGTTCTTC
CASSHKPDTEQFF
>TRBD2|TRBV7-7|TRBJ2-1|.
TGTGCCAGCAGCACCGGACTAGCGGGAGCCACGGGTGAGCAGTTCTTC
CASSTGLAGATGEQFF
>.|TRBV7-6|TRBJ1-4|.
TGTGCCAGCAGCTTTGAGCCAACTAATGAAAAACTGTTTTTT
CASSFEPTNEKLFF
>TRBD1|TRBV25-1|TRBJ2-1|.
TGTGCCAGCAGTGAATTAGGGACAGGGAAGGTTGAGCAGTTCTTC
CASSELGTGKVEQFF
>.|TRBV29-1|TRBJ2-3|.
TGCAGCACTCAACAGGGTCTGGGGACAGATACGCAGTATTTT
CSTQQGLGTDTQYF
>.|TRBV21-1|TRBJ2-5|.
TGTGCCAGCAGCAAAGTAAGGCGACAGGGGAAAGGAGAGACCCAGTACTTC
CASSKVRRQGKGETQYF
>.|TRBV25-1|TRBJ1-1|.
TGTGCCAGCAGTGAATCCGGGAGCACTGAAGCTTTCTTT
CASSESGSTEAFF
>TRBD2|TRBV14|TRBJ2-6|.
TGTGCCAGCAGCTCCCCTGGCGGGGGGCAAACCTCTGGGGCCAACGTCCTGACTTTC
CASSSPGGGQTSGANVLTF
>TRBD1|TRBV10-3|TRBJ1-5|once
TGTGCCATCAAAGTCGGACAGGGGGCCGGGAATCAGCCCCAGCATTTT
CAIKVGQGAGNQPQHF